The 24 T cell receptor beta chains reported below all come from one sample, sequenced in a study of blood T cells in healthy people across ages. Through a sample-barcoded 5' primer and a J-beta primer mix, a second PCR was run for roughly 6 to 12 cycles. MiXCR was run by TCRdb on the 5' RACE reads, yielding one entry per CDR3 protein. The table shows 1 million or so distinct CDR3 sequences, with roughly a quarter occurring only once. This sample was shared with a second study, whose subject was T cells of mothers and their children.

The sequenced sample was blood. The source of these receptors is a girl between 2 and 10 years old in good health.

The table lists this clonotype with a few counts. A read error may account for a junction end that differs from germline. This chain joins TRBV12-3 or TRBV12-4 and TRBJ2-7, with D maybe TRBD1 (6 bases). The CDR3 loop spans 12 amino acids. The CDR3 reads CACSVQGFSQYF. The CDR3 region has the DNA TGTGCCTGCAGTGTCCAGGGGTTCTCGCAGTACTTC.

This sequence joins TRBV7-3 and TRBJ1-1; D possibly corresponds to TRBD1 (5 bases). V dropped 6 bases and J dropped 3 bases, with 11 bases sitting between them. The CDR3 is 13 residues long. CDR1 and CDR2 from the germline V gene are SGHTA and FQGTGA. CDR3 nucleotide sequence: TGTGCCAGCAGATCCCCGGGGGACACTGAAGCTTTCTTT. This sequence encodes CASRSPGDTEAFF.

The chain has TRBV5-6 and TRBJ2-7; the D is unclear. Trimming stripped 1 base from V and 7 bases from J, with 9 bases between. Germline values: CDR1 SGHDT, CDR2 YYEEEE. The CDR3 totals 12 residues. The CDR3 sequence: CASSLKAREQYF. The CDR3 region has the DNA TGTGCCAGCAGCTTGAAGGCAAGGGAGCAGTACTTC.

There are a few counts of this clonotype. The rearrangement joins TRBV7-2 to TRBJ2-7; D is undetermined. The CDR3 is 13 residues long. Germline values: CDR1 SGHTA, CDR2 FQGNSA. The germline V and J ends were trimmed by 4 bases and 7 bases, with 14 bases remaining between them. The CDR3 is CASSSASRREQYF. Here the CDR3 DNA reads TGTGCCAGCAGCTCGGCTAGTAGGCGGGAGCAGTACTTC.

The genes are TRBV7-9 and TRBJ2-5, with TRBD1 matching 7 bases. Germline V gene sequence: CDR1 SEHNR, CDR2 FQNEAQ (reference sequence). There are 19 residues in the CDR3. V dropped 4 bases and J dropped 4; count of bases not matched to a gene: 21. The CDR3 here is CASSSLSEGQRVVGETQYF. The CDR3 nucleotides are TGTGCCAGCAGCTCCCTCTCCGAGGGACAGAGGGTGGTTGGAGAGACCCAGTACTTC.

This clonotype came up a few times. The chain recombines TRBV7-9 with TRBJ2-7, with D possibly TRBD2 on 6 matching bases. The germline gives CDR1 SEHNR, CDR2 FQNEAQ (reference sequence). The CDR3 totals 14 residues. Trimming stripped 5 bases from V and 4 bases from J, with 15 bases between. CDR3 sequence: CASSNAGKEYEQYF. DNA for the CDR3: TGTGCCAGCAGCAATGCGGGGAAAGAGTACGAGCAGTACTTC.

V gene TRBV2 combines with J gene TRBJ2-5; D perhaps matches TRBD2 (5 bases). TRBJ2-1 explains the end of the DNA better; the J call may be wrong. This CDR3 is built from 16 residues. Per germline, CDR1 SNHLY and CDR2 FYNNEI. The CDR3 loop is CASRGDPGTWGNEQFF. The CDR3 nucleotides are TGTGCCAGCAGGGGAGACCCGGGTACTTGGGGTAATGAGCAGTTCTTC.

At least ten counts were recorded for this clonotype. The V and J genes are TRBV28 and TRBJ1-5; possible D gene TRBD1, 6 bases. CDR3 length: 14 amino acids. The V and J ends lost 5 bases and 5 bases respectively, with 13 bases between them. Germline V gives CDR1 MDHEN, CDR2 SYDVKM. As DNA, the CDR3 is TGTGCCAGCAGTCAACAACAGGGTTATCAGCCCCAGCATTTT. Translating gives CASSQQQGYQPQHF. The variable domain in full, with the rest retrieved from reference TRBV28 and TRBJ1-5, is DVKVTQSSRYLVKRTGEKVFLECVQDMDHENMFWYRQDPGLGLRLIYFSYDVKMKEKGDIPEGYSVSREKKERFSLILESASTNQTSMYLCASSQQQGYQPQHFGDGTRLSIL.

The chain carries TRBV4-1 and TRBJ2-5; D not certain. The better agreement between TRBJ2-7 and the DNA end casts doubt on the J call. The CDR3 totals 15 residues. Per germline, CDR1 MGHRA and CDR2 YSYEKL. As DNA, the CDR3 is TGCGCCAGCAGCCAAGAGGCTAGGGTTTCAGACGAGCAGTACTTC. It is translated as CASSQEARVSDEQYF.

This clonotype was seen more than once but under ten times. The chain uses TRBV2 and TRBJ2-7; D may be TRBD2 (5 bases). Germline values: CDR1 SNHLY, CDR2 FYNNEI. CDR3 length equals 15 residues. Trimming shortened V by 6 bases and J by 2 bases, and 17 bases separated the two germline ends. The DNA of the CDR3 is TGTGCCAGCAGCCTCAGCGACTCAGCGGCCTACGAGCAGTACTTC. It is translated as CASSLSDSAAYEQYF.

A few counts support this clonotype. CDR3 loop: CASSCSQEYEQYF. CDR3 DNA sequence: TGTGCCAGCAGTTGCTCCCAGGAGTACGAGCAGTACTTC. This rearrangement joins TRBV6-5 to TRBJ2-7; D not certain. This CDR3 spans 13 amino acids. Trimming removed 4 bases from V and 4 bases from J, with 11 bases in between. CDR1 and CDR2 from the germline V gene are MNHEY and SVGAGI.

The chain recombines TRBV28 with TRBJ1-2; no firm D call. V was pared by 3 bases and J by 4 bases, with 9 bases between. The CDR3 spans 13 residues. Germline V gene sequence: CDR1 MDHEN, CDR2 SYDVKM. CDR3 bases: TGTGCCAGCAGTTTTGCTACTTTCTATGGCTACACCTTC. It translates to CASSFATFYGYTF.

This clonotype was recorded a few times. This chain uses TRBV7-2 with TRBJ1-3; 7 bases are shared with TRBD1. V was pared by 5 bases and J by 0 bases, with 7 bases of the junction left unmatched. The length of the CDR3 is 16 residues. Germline values: CDR1 SGHTA, CDR2 FQGNSA. CDR3 nucleotide sequence: TGTGCCAGCAGCCCCTGGGACAGCCTCTCTGGAAACACCATATATTTT. Amino acid sequence: CASSPWDSLSGNTIYF.

Regarding this clonotype: Mismatch with germline at one junction end may stem from a read error. DNA for the CDR3: TGTGCCAGCAGTTATAGGGAAAACACTGACGCTTTCTTT. This translates into CASSYRENTDAFF. The chain recombines TRBV6-2 or TRBV6-3 with TRBJ1-1, with D unresolved. CDR1 and CDR2 from the germline V gene are MNHEY and SVGEGT. The CDR3 contains 13 residues.

This clonotype was seen more than once but under ten times. The V gene is TRBV29-1, the J gene TRBJ1-5, with D perhaps matching TRBD1 (5 bases). The V end was cut by 4 bases, the J end by 4 bases, with 11 bases between. This CDR3 has 13 amino acids. In germline, CDR1 is SQVTM, CDR2 ANQGSEA. DNA for the CDR3: TGCAGCGTTGCGTCTGGGGGAAATCAGCCCCAGCATTTT. Translation gives CSVASGGNQPQHF.

This clonotype was detected a few times. This sequence joins TRBV4-3 and TRBJ2-7; a possible D gene is TRBD1 (5 bases). Trimming pared 4 bases from V and 6 bases from J, leaving 13 bases between. The CDR3 runs 13 residues. The germline CDR1 and CDR2 sequences are LGHNA and YSLEER. CDR3 loop: CASSLARGAEQYF. As DNA, the CDR3 is TGCGCCAGCAGCCTCGCTAGGGGTGCCGAGCAGTACTTC.

The chain employs TRBV20-1 and TRBJ1-5, with TRBD1 as a possible D gene (6 bases). This CDR3 is 15 amino acids long. V was clipped by 4 bases and J by 0 bases, with 13 bases between them. The germline gives CDR1 DFQATT, CDR2 SNEGSKA (reference sequence). The DNA for the CDR3 is TGCAGTGCTACGAGGGGGGGCGATAGCAATCAGCCCCAGCATTTT. It yields the protein CSATRGGDSNQPQHF.

This clonotype was detected only a few times. The chain couples TRBV5-1 to TRBJ2-5; TRBD1 is a possible D gene (6 bases). CDR1 is SGHRS and CDR2 is YFSETQ in the germline V gene. This CDR3 has 14 amino acids. Trimming took off 0 bases at V and 7 bases at J, with 13 bases between the two ends. The CDR3 region is CASSLEQGPTTQYF. CDR3 nucleotides: TGCGCCAGCAGCTTGGAACAGGGACCCACGACCCAGTACTTC.

This clonotype has a handful of counts. The chain joins TRBV6-6 to TRBJ1-2, with a tentative D call TRBD1 (5 bases). The CDR3 is 15 residues long. CDR1 MNHNY and CDR2 SVGAGI come from the germline V gene (reference sequence). Trimming shortened V by 6 bases and J by 7 bases, and 21 bases separated the two germline ends. CDR3 bases: TGTGCCAGCAGACTTCCGGGACCCGGCCTTGGTGGCTACACCTTC. Amino acids: CASRLPGPGLGGYTF.

The rearrangement joins TRBV20-1 to TRBJ1-2; no clear D. The germline V and J ends were trimmed by 6 bases and 1 base, with 3 bases remaining between them. Germline lookup yields CDR1 DFQATT and CDR2 SNEGSKA (reference sequence). The CDR3 is 10 residues long. The CDR3, as DNA: TGCAGTGCCCGTAACTATGGCTACACCTTC. It is translated as CSARNYGYTF.

This clonotype was picked up a small number of times. The rearrangement joins TRBV10-1 to TRBJ2-7; D ambiguous. Trimming pared 6 bases from V and 5 bases from J, leaving 14 bases between. The germline V gene encodes CDR1 WNHNN and CDR2 SYGVQD (reference sequence). There are 13 residues in the CDR3. CDR3 sequence: CASSSQRVDEQYF. DNA for the CDR3: TGCGCCAGCAGCTCGCAACGCGTCGACGAGCAGTACTTC.

CDR3 region: CASSLLQGGREKLFF. CDR3 bases: TGTGCCAGCAGTTTACTACAGGGCGGTCGGGAAAAACTGTTTTTT. This chain links TRBV12-3 or TRBV12-4 with TRBJ1-4; possible D gene TRBD1, 6 bases. The V end was cut by 2 bases, the J end by 8 bases, with 15 bases between. The CDR3 totals 15 residues.

This clonotype turned up a few times. The J gene is TRBJ2-7, the V gene TRBV20-1; 7 bases are shared with TRBD1. Per the germline V gene, CDR1 is DFQATT and CDR2 is SNEGSKA (reference sequence). CDR3 size: 13 residues. V lost 5 bases to trimming and J lost 3 bases; unmatched junction nucleotides: 7. The CDR3: CSAEGQQDYEQYF. CDR3 in DNA: TGCAGTGCTGAGGGACAGCAGGACTACGAGCAGTACTTC.

V usage is TRBV7-2 and J usage is TRBJ2-5; a possible D gene is TRBD2 (5 bases). V lost 1 base and J 1 base, leaving 16 bases between the germline ends. The germline V gene encodes CDR1 SGHTA and CDR2 FQGNSA. The CDR3 contains 17 residues. The CDR3 sequence: CASSLDQDSRVQETQYF. Written as DNA, the CDR3 is TGTGCCAGCAGCTTAGATCAGGACTCAAGAGTCCAAGAGACCCAGTACTTC.